These 20 T cell receptor beta chains share one sample of origin, sequenced in a study of Ad26.COV2.S vaccination and SARS-CoV-2 variants. Some clones are missing from TCRdb's copy, which holds only in-frame ones; the method was immunoSEQ multiplex PCR. The table records 300,000 to 350,000 clones, under 90% of them present only once. Stated treatment: some 19 received Ad26.COV2.S at low or high dose, single or two shots; about 5 received placebo; per-sample allocation not given. Samples analyzed were those drawn on day 63 after the first vaccine or placebo injection. The source material was peripheral blood, sampled in a trial of Ad26.COV2.S vaccine versus placebo. The source is a person aged 18 to 59 who received the Ad26.COV2.S COVID-19 vaccine or a placebo.

The chain combines TRBV2 with TRBJ2-1; D is undetermined. The CDR3 totals 12 residues. Looked up from germline, CDR1 is SNHLY and CDR2 is FYNNEI. The V end lost 6 bases, the J end lost 16 bases, and 19 bases lay between the germline ends. The CDR3 DNA reads TGTGCCAGCAGCGCCCGCTCAGACTGGCCTTTCTTC. Translating it yields CASSARSDWPFF.

In this sample, this clone turned up a few times. The V gene is TRBV6-2 or TRBV6-3, the J gene TRBJ2-7; a weak D match, TRBD1 (6 bases). V was clipped by 4 bases and J by 4 bases, with 17 bases between them. The CDR3 is made up of 15 amino acids. The germline gives CDR1 MNHEY, CDR2 SVGEGT. CDR3 coding DNA: TGTGCCAGCAGTTTCGGAGTACAGGGTGGGTACGAGCAGTACTTC. Translation: CASSFGVQGGYEQYF.

With respect to this clone: Other DNA sequences in this sample translate to the same CDR3. The rearrangement joins TRBV12-3 or TRBV12-4 to TRBJ1-1, with a weak D call TRBD1 (5 bases). The V gene lost 8 bases and the J gene lost 4 bases, with 11 bases spanning the gap. This CDR3 comprises 12 residues. This chain's CDR3 is CASSWGGTEAFF. In nucleotides, the CDR3 is TGTGCCAGCTCCTGGGGCGGCACTGAAGCTTTCTTT.

The gene calls are TRBV4-3 and TRBJ2-1; 9 nucleotides align to TRBD1. V dropped 8 bases and J dropped 6; count of bases not matched to a gene: 2. Germline V lookup: CDR1 LGHNA, CDR2 YSLEER. This CDR3 comprises 12 residues. CDR3 residues: CASGDRANEQFF. The CDR3 DNA is TGCGCCAGCGGGGACAGGGCCAATGAGCAGTTCTTC.

V gene TRBV19 combines with J gene TRBJ1-2, with 12 bases that match TRBD1. The CDR3 length is 17 residues. V dropped 5 bases and J dropped 4; count of bases not matched to a gene: 11. The germline V gene has CDR1 LNHDA and CDR2 SQIVND (reference sequence). The CDR3 sequence: CASSLRTGTGGFYGYTF. The CDR3 DNA sequence: TGTGCCAGTAGTCTCCGTACCGGGACAGGGGGCTTCTATGGCTACACCTTC. The whole variable domain, filled in from reference TRBV19 and TRBJ1-2, reads DGGITQSPKYLFRKEGQNVTLSCEQNLNHDAMYWYRQDPGQGLRLIYYSQIVNDFQKGDIAEGYSVSREKKESFPLTVTSAQKNPTAFYLCASSLRTGTGGFYGYTFGSGTRLTVV.

The CDR3 spells CASSQTDSGNTIYF. In nucleotides, the CDR3 is TGTGCCAGCAGCCAGACAGATTCTGGAAACACCATATATTTT. The V and J genes are TRBV3-1 (or the pseudogene TRBV3-2) and TRBJ1-3; D possibly corresponds to TRBD1 (5 bases). The CDR3 totals 14 residues. Germline V gene data show CDR1 as LGHDT and CDR2 as YNNKEL (reference sequence). Trimming removed 3 bases from V and 1 base from J, with 7 bases in between.

This clone was observed once. The rearrangement uses TRBV7-9 and TRBJ1-2; D might be TRBD1 (5 bases). The length of the CDR3 is 18 residues. Germline-derived CDR1 and CDR2 are SEHNR and FQNEAQ (reference sequence). Trimming took 6 bases from V and 0 from J, leaving 23 bases between them. CDR3 DNA sequence: TGTGCCAGCAGTTGGGGACCCCAGGGAGATAACGCTAACTATGGCTACACCTTC. Protein sequence: CASSWGPQGDNANYGYTF.

In its sample, this clone was seen a few times. The chain links TRBV5-1 to TRBJ1-1, with D possibly being TRBD1 (6 bases). The germline V and J ends were trimmed by 0 bases and 2 bases, with 17 bases remaining between them. This CDR3 is built from 17 residues. Germline CDR1 SGHRS, CDR2 YFSETQ. CDR3: CASSLDQGTTTNTEAFF. The CDR3 DNA reads as TGCGCCAGCAGCTTGGATCAGGGGACCACTACTAACACTGAAGCTTTCTTT.

The chain is built from TRBV27 and TRBJ2-3; perhaps TRBD2 as D (6 bases). There are 14 residues in the CDR3. Germline V gene sequence: CDR1 MNHEY, CDR2 SMNVEV (reference sequence). V was cut by 10 bases and J by 4 bases, with 18 bases left in between. Here the CDR3 reads CATLDYLRADTQYF. For the CDR3, the DNA is TGTGCCACCCTGGACTACCTCAGGGCAGATACGCAGTATTTT.

V gene TRBV21-1 combines with J gene TRBJ1-6. TRBV21-1 constitutes a pseudogene. The CDR3 has 13 amino acids. The CDR3 here is CASSKEPYSPLHF. CDR3 nucleotides: TGTGCCAGCAGCAAAGAGCCGTATTCACCCCTCCACTTT.

The rearrangement uses TRBV27 and TRBJ1-5; a possible D gene is TRBD1 (6 bases). V was pared by 4 bases and J by 4 bases, with 14 bases between. The CDR3 is 15 residues long. CDR1 is MNHEY and CDR2 is SMNVEV in the germline V gene (reference sequence). The CDR3 bases are TGTGCCAGCAGTTCACCTACGCAGGGGAATCAGCCCCAGCATTTT. This encodes CASSSPTQGNQPQHF.

The rearrangement links TRBV5-1 to TRBJ1-2, with no clear D. The V end was cut by 0 bases, the J end by 2 bases, with 5 bases between. The CDR3 is 13 residues long. The V gene's germline CDR1 is SGHRS and CDR2 YFSETQ. The CDR3 bases are TGCGCCAGCAGCTTGGCTCCGAACTATGGCTACACCTTC. This gives the protein CASSLAPNYGYTF.

The chain combines TRBV7-9 with TRBJ2-1; TRBD2 is a possible D gene (6 bases). V was cut by 5 bases and J by 9 bases, with 14 bases left in between. This CDR3 is 13 amino acids long. Per the germline V gene, CDR1 is SEHNR and CDR2 is FQNEAQ (reference sequence). The CDR3 sequence: CASSRPTSREQFF. The CDR3 DNA follows: TGTGCCAGCAGCCGACCCACTAGCCGTGAGCAGTTCTTC.

This rearrangement joins TRBV2 to TRBJ1-5, with D maybe TRBD1 (5 bases). This CDR3 spans 15 amino acids. Trimming removed 2 bases from V and 4 bases from J, with 12 bases in between. Germline lookup yields CDR1 SNHLY and CDR2 FYNNEI. The DNA of the CDR3 is TGTGCCAGCAGTGAAAATGGGGCAGGAAATCAGCCCCAGCATTTT. Its translation is CASSENGAGNQPQHF. Variable domain in full (rest from reference TRBV2 and TRBJ1-5): EPEVTQTPSHQVTQMGQEVILRCVPISNHLYFYWYRQILGQKVEFLVSFYNNEISEKSEIFDDQFSVERPDGSNFTLKIRSTKLEDSAMYFCASSENGAGNQPQHFGDGTRLSIL.

This clone showed up just once. V gene TRBV6-5 combines with J gene TRBJ1-1; D remains unclear. The germline CDR1 and CDR2 sequences are MNHEY and SVGAGI. The CDR3 has 12 amino acids. The V end lost 2 bases, the J end lost 7 bases, and 8 bases lay between the germline ends. The CDR3 sequence: CASSYPPFEAFF. CDR3 DNA sequence: TGTGCCAGCAGTTACCCCCCTTTTGAAGCTTTCTTT.

The chain couples TRBV7-9 to TRBJ2-3, with D unclear. The CDR3 length is 13 residues. The germline V and J ends were trimmed by 2 bases and 0 bases, with 3 bases remaining between them. Looked up from germline, CDR1 is SEHNR and CDR2 is FQNEAQ (reference sequence). CDR3 region: CASSLYSTDTQYF. CDR3 nucleotides: TGTGCCAGCAGCTTATATAGCACAGATACGCAGTATTTT.

The genes are TRBV4-1 and TRBJ2-1; 12 bases are shared with TRBD2. Germline values: CDR1 MGHRA, CDR2 YSYEKL. This CDR3 comprises 16 residues. The trim removed 0 bases at V and 12 bases at J, leaving 9 bases unmatched. CDR3 sequence: CASSQEGTSGQRVQFF. CDR3 DNA sequence: TGCGCCAGCAGCCAAGAGGGGACTAGCGGGCAGCGGGTGCAGTTCTTC.

The V and J genes are TRBV19 and TRBJ1-1; no firm D call. Germline V gives CDR1 LNHDA, CDR2 SQIVND (reference sequence). Trimming stripped 7 bases from V and 7 bases from J, with 13 bases between. The CDR3 spans 12 residues. CDR3 nucleotides: TGTGCCAGTATCTGGGGAGACGGTGAAGCTTTCTTT. Protein product: CASIWGDGEAFF.

Here the CDR3 reads CASSLDGLQGSKGYTF. DNA of the CDR3: TGTGCCAGCAGCTTGGATGGGTTACAGGGGAGTAAAGGCTACACCTTC. The chain combines TRBV5-4 with TRBJ1-2; 7 positions agree with TRBD1. Germline V CDR1 and CDR2: SGHNT, YYREEE (reference sequence). The CDR3 extends over 16 amino acids. Germline trimming cut 0 bases from V and 8 bases from J; bases unmatched to any gene: 13.

V is TRBV18 and J is TRBJ2-7; 12 nucleotides match TRBD1. This CDR3 is 14 amino acids long. Trimming removed 3 bases from V and 6 bases from J; junction bases left unmatched: 3. CDR1 is KGHSH and CDR2 is LQKENI in the germline V gene. DNA of the CDR3: TGTGCCAGCTCACCGGGACAGGGGGCGACCGAGCAGTACGTC. This encodes CASSPGQGATEQYV.